The entry below describes one T cell receptor beta chain. This receptor's antigen is unknown. Within one base of it there is no much larger clone, and no base qualities were kept. Patients with a history of autoimmune disease or receiving systemic immunosuppression were excluded from the trial. Peripheral blood for TCR sequencing was collected from all dose cohorts at baseline, on cycle 4 day 1, and on cycle 7 day 1. The samples were taken from a phase I, first-in-human, multicenter, open-label dose-escalation trial of ivuxolimab. Adults with locally advanced or metastatic head and neck squamous cell, hepatocellular, melanoma or renal cell carcinoma were enrolled in the trial. Before TCR sequencing, CD4+ T cells and CD8+ T cells were sorted from peripheral blood as separate populations. This specimen belongs to a study of OX40 agonist ivuxolimab in advanced cancers. In the study overall: Ivuxolimab, which targeted the costimulatory receptor OX40 (CD134), was an agonistic, fully human IgG2 monoclonal antibody. Intravenous ivuxolimab was administered to patients every 2 weeks at six dose levels: 0.01, 0.1, 0.3, 1.5, 3 and 10 mg/kg. Of the 50 to 55 patients in dose escalation, some 20 had hepatocellular carcinoma, approximately 15 had melanoma, 9 had renal cell carcinoma and 9 had head and neck cancer. In the dose-escalation cohort, 65% to 90% of patients were male, and the mean age was roughly 60 years, with a range of about 23 to 85. Patients were allowed to have had prior anti-PD-1, anti-PD-L1 or anti-CTLA-4 therapy, and around 41% of the dose-escalation patients had previously received checkpoint inhibitors. Partial responses were achieved by three dose-escalation patients, of whom one had hepatocellular carcinoma and two had cutaneous melanoma. Peripheral TCRbeta sequencing aimed to test whether ivuxolimab altered TCR sequence diversity and caused clonal T-cell expansion. The monotherapy dose-escalation portion (N ≈ 52 patients) of the phase I ivuxolimab trial is reported in the paper. Study-wide findings and limitations: At doses of 0.1 to 3.0 mg/kg, clonal expansion of both CD4+ and CD8+ blood T cells was observed from baseline to week 6. The antigen specificity of the peripheral T cells that underwent clonal expansion was not determined. On average, CD8+ T cells showed more expanded clones than CD4+ T cells after ivuxolimab. Low levels of normalized T-cell clonal expansion were also shown by some nonresponding patients. In partial responders in the 0.1-3.0 mg/kg groups, normalized peripheral clonal expansion was found to be among the lowest, especially among CD8+ T cells.

To sequence the TCRbeta CDR3 region, genomic DNA was isolated from the sorted cells. The immunoSEQ Assay was used to sequence the TCRbeta CDR3 regions. What TCRdb holds here is the immuneACCESS table cut down to in-frame rearrangements. Part of the clones is not present; checked against another copy, under half of the missing clones reflect an unresolved V gene, and the others are unexplained. This sample gives around 70,000 clones in total; about four fifths of them show up just once. The ten biggest clones cover 5% of the sample. The germline V gene specifies MDHEN as CDR1 and SYDVKM as CDR2. The V end loses 6 bases and the J end loses 4 bases, and a stretch of 10 bases separates them. The CDR3 sequence holds 13 residues, the cysteine and phenylalanine included. The kept DNA is CDR3 alone, 39 bases in frame from the first base.

The receptor comes from an adult with an advanced solid tumor such as melanoma, head and neck, liver or kidney cancer. The V and J segments used are TRBV28 and TRBJ1-5, with TRBD1 perhaps the D gene, on 5 matching bases. The source was CD4+ or CD8+ T cells sorted from blood, collected in a trial of the OX40 agonist ivuxolimab. CDR3 reads: CASSRDRNQPQHF. The sequenced DNA is TGTGCCAGCAGCCGAGACAGAAATCAGCCCCAGCATTTT.